The T cell receptor (beta chain) under discussion was sequenced for a study of vaccination and CD4 T cells after COVID-19. The treatment was: roughly 11-day PBMC culture with coronavirus spike peptide pools or control peptides (ViraFEST assay). Remarks on this clonotype: Its matching antigen is unknown.

The Oncomine TCR Beta short-read assay was applied to DNA of cultured CD4+ T cells. TCRdb used MiXCR to reprocess the PCR reads, holding one entry per CDR3 protein. The table records about 15,000 distinct CDR3 sequences, 73% of them present only once. Germline CDR1 is DFQATT and CDR2 is SNEGSKA (reference sequence). The V end lost 1 base, the J end lost 4 bases, and 8 bases lay between the germline ends. CDR3 length: 13 residues. The chain links TRBV20-1 to TRBJ1-5; D gene uncertain. The clonotype originates from a human donor who had recovered from COVID-19. Sequences were obtained from CD4+ T cells from blood, cultured in vitro. Written as DNA, the CDR3 is TGCAGTGCTAGAGGATCCTCAAATCAGCCCCAGCATTTT. Amino acids: CSARGSSNQPQHF.